The clone carrying this T cell receptor (beta chain) appeared once. The data originate from a study of blood T cell repertoires in COVID-19. Study-wide background: There were acute and convalescent COVID-19 samples, and they came from the United States, Italy and Spain. PBMCs, B-cell-depleted T cells, or T cells provided the cDNA or gDNA that made up the material.

Under the authors' procedure: Estimation of nucleated cell counts was performed using reference gene primer amplification. This table comes from immunoSEQ multiplex PCR, and its TCRdb copy is limited to in-frame clones, with some not included. D and trimming come from the DNA, and the V and J calls and clone size come from that table. The sample has more than 95,000 clones, about 88% seen once. The CDR3 runs 16 residues. Germline CDR1 is LNHDA and CDR2 is SQIVND (reference sequence). V was cut by 11 bases and J by 0 bases, with 20 bases left in between. J is TRBJ1-3 and V is TRBV19, with D tentatively TRBD1 (6 bases). Sequenced input: peripheral blood. This receptor was obtained from a human donor in a cohort sampled during active COVID-19. This chain's CDR3 is CASKREGTPSGNTIYF. Written as DNA, the CDR3 is TGTGCCTCCAAGCGCGAAGGGACACCCTCTGGAAACACCATATATTTT. The entire variable domain, with the rest obtained from reference TRBV19 and TRBJ1-3, is as follows: DGGITQSPKYLFRKEGQNVTLSCEQNLNHDAMYWYRQDPGQGLRLIYYSQIVNDFQKGDIAEGYSVSREKKESFPLTVTSAQKNPTAFYLCASKREGTPSGNTIYFGEGSWLTVV.